Sequencing of this T cell receptor beta chain was carried out in a study of cytomegalovirus exposure and HLA in healthy donors. Vbeta (60) and Jbeta (13) primers were used in the PCR. Some clones are missing from TCRdb's copy, which holds only in-frame ones; the method was immunoSEQ multiplex PCR. The sample table includes about 120,000 clones. As regards this clone: Its antigen is still unknown.

Germline assignment: CDR1 MNHEY and CDR2 SMNVEV (reference sequence). The CDR3 contains 16 residues. V lost 5 bases and J lost 7; bases outside the gene matches: 16. Study-level results: One cluster of highly shared sequence variants probably arose as a sequencing artifact. Cytomegalovirus-associated TCR beta chains were listed, numbering some 150. Several top significant clusters appeared, in a later analysis, to be linked to common viral pathogens. Most CMV-associated TCR beta chains appeared HLA-restricted in a later analysis.

This sequence joins TRBV27 and TRBJ2-7; 8 bases map to TRBD2. The sequenced sample consisted of PBMCs. The source is a man aged 18 to 29 in good health and CMV-seronegative. CDR3 region: CASSPPGGTRLREQYF. The CDR3, as DNA: TGTGCCAGCAGTCCCCCGGGCGGGACTAGATTACGTGAGCAGTACTTC.